What follows are 5 T cell receptor beta chains derived from one specimen sequenced in a study of T-cell reconstitution after alpha-beta-depleted transplantation in children. Construction of the TCRbeta library involved unique molecular identifiers. TCRdb redid the calling of the PCR reads with MiXCR, one entry per CDR3 protein. The sample comprises some 390,000 distinct CDR3 sequences, about a fifth of which are singletons, and 3.5% to 4% rests with the top ten. The specimen comprised PBMCs from the stem cell graft donor, sampled from the stem cell graft. The receptors shown here come from a human donor who donated a stem cell graft to a child with acute myeloid leukemia.

V is TRBV28 and J is TRBJ2-7; possibly TRBD2 for D (6 bases). This CDR3 region has 13 residues. The V gene lost 6 bases and the J gene lost 1 base, with 10 bases spanning the gap. The V gene's germline CDR1 is MDHEN and CDR2 SYDVKM. Here the CDR3 reads CASRLGGSYEQYF. Written as DNA, the CDR3 is TGTGCCAGCAGGCTCGGGGGATCCTACGAGCAGTACTTC.

At least ten counts were recorded for this clonotype. One end of the junction varies from germline; a read error may be responsible. The CDR3 DNA is TGCAGTGCCCCTGCAGGGCCCTCCCACGAGCAGTACTTC. Translated: CSAPAGPSHEQYF. This rearrangement joins TRBV20-1 to TRBJ2-7, with TRBD1 as a possible D gene (5 bases). Germline V gene lookup returns CDR1 DFQATT and CDR2 SNEGSKA (reference sequence). This CDR3 has 13 amino acids.

The chain has TRBV4-2 and TRBJ1-5, with D maybe TRBD1 (5 bases). The CDR3 has 15 residues. Trimming shortened V by 0 bases and J by 6 bases, and 12 bases separated the two germline ends. Per the germline V gene, CDR1 is LGHNA and CDR2 is YNFKEQ. CDR3 coding DNA: TGTGCCAGCAGCCAAGACAGGGCTCGTGGTCAGCCCCAGCATTTT. Translated, it gives CASSQDRARGQPQHF.

The chain links TRBV20-1 to TRBJ2-2, with 9 bases matching TRBD1. Germline V CDR1 and CDR2: DFQATT, SNEGSKA (reference sequence). The V and J ends lost 3 bases and 7 bases, in that order; junction bases with no gene match: 9. The CDR3 is 15 residues long. CDR3 nucleotides: TGCAGTGCTAGGGACAGGGGCCTCCCTATCGGGGAGCTGTTTTTT. Translation gives CSARDRGLPIGELFF.

This rearrangement joins TRBV27 to TRBJ1-3; D remains ambiguous. Germline lookup yields CDR1 MNHEY and CDR2 SMNVEV (reference sequence). This CDR3 contains 15 residues. Deletions cut 5 bases from V and 3 bases from J, with 14 bases between. CDR3 sequence reads: CASSPSRVVGNTIYF. The CDR3 DNA sequence: TGTGCCAGCAGTCCTAGCCGGGTAGTTGGAAACACCATATATTTT.